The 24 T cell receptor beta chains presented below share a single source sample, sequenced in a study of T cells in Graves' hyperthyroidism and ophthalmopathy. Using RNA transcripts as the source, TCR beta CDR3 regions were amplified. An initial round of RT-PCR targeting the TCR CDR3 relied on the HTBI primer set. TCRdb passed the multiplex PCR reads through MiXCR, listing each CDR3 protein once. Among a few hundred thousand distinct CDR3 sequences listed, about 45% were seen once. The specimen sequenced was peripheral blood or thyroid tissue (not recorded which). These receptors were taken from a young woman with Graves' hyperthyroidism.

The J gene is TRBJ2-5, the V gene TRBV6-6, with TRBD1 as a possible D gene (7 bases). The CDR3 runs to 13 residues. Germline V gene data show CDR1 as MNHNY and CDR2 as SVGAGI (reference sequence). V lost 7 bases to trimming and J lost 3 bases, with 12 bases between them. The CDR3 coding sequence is TGTGCCAGCACCGACAGGGAGGAAGAGACCCAGTACTTC. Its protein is CASTDREEETQYF.

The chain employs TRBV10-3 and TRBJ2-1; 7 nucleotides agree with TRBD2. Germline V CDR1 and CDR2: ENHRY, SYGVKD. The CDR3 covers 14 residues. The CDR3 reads CATGAGEFGNEQFF. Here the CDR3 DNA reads TGTGCGACCGGCGCGGGAGAATTCGGGAATGAGCAGTTCTTC.

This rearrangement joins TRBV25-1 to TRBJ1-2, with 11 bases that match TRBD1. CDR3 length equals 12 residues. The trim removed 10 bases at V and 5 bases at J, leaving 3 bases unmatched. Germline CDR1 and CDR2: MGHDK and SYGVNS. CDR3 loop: CAMGTGGYGYTF. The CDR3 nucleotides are TGTGCCATGGGGACAGGGGGATATGGCTACACCTTC.

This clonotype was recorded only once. The CDR3 sequence: CSARETGANEQYF. CDR3 DNA: TGCAGTGCTAGAGAGACAGGGGCCAACGAGCAGTACTTC. The genes are TRBV20-1 and TRBJ2-7; TRBD1 aligns across 8 bases. CDR3 length: 13 amino acids. Germline assignment: CDR1 DFQATT and CDR2 SNEGSKA (reference sequence). Germline trimming cut 0 bases from V and 5 bases from J; bases unmatched to any gene: 3.

CDR3 in DNA: TGTGCCATCAAAGAGTCAGAACGAGAGACCCAGTACTTC. It specifies CAIKESERETQYF. V usage is TRBV10-3 and J usage is TRBJ2-5, with no clear D. The germline V gene has CDR1 ENHRY and CDR2 SYGVKD. CDR3 size: 13 residues. Trimming removed 7 bases at V and 4 bases at J, with 13 bases between.

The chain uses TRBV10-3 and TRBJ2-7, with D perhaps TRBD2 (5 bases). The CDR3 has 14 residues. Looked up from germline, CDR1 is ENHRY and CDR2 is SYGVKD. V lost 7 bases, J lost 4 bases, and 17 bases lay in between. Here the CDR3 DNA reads TGTGCCATCACAGAGTCCCTAGCTGGGTACGAGCAGTACTTC. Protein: CAITESLAGYEQYF.

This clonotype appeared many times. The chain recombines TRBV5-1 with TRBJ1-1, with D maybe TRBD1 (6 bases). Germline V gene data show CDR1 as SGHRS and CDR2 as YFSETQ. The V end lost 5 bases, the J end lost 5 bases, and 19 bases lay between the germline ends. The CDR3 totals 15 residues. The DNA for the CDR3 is TGCGCCAGCAGTGTGCGGGGGGCAACGGGAACTGAAGCTTTCTTT. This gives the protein CASSVRGATGTEAFF. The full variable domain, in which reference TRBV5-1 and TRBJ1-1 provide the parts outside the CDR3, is KAGVTQTPRYLIKTRGQQVTLSCSPISGHRSVSWYQQTPGQGLQFLFEYFSETQRNKGNFPGRFSGRQFSNSRSEMNVSTLELGDSALYLCASSVRGATGTEAFFGQGTRLTVV.

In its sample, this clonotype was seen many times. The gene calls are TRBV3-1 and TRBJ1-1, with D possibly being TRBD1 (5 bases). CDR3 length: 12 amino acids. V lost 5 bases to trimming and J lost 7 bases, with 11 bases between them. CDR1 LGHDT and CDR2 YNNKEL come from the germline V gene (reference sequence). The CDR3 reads CASSKGAGEAFF. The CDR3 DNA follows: TGTGCCAGCAGCAAAGGGGCCGGTGAAGCTTTCTTT. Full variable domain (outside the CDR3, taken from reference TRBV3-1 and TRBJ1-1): DTAVSQTPKYLVTQMGNDKSIKCEQNLGHDTMYWYKQDSKKFLKIMFSYNNKELIINETVPNRFSPKSPDKAHLNLHINSLELGDSAVYFCASSKGAGEAFFGQGTRLTVV.

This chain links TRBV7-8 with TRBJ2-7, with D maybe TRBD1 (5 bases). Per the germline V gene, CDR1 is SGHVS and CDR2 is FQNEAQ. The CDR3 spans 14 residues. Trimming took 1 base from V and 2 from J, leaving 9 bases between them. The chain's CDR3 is CASSLDPDTYEQYF. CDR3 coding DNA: TGTGCCAGCAGCTTAGATCCGGACACCTACGAGCAGTACTTC.

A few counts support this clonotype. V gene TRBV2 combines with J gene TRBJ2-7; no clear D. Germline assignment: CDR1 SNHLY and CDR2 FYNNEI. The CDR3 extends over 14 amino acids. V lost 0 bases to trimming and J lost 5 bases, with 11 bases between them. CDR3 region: CASSEAVRGHEQYF. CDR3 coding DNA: TGTGCCAGCAGTGAAGCCGTGCGTGGCCACGAGCAGTACTTC.

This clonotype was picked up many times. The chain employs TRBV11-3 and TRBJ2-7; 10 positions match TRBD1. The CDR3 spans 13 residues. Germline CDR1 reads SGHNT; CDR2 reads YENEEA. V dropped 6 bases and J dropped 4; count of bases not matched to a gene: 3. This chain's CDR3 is CASRTGGEYEQYF. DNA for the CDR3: TGTGCCAGCAGGACAGGGGGCGAATACGAGCAGTACTTC.

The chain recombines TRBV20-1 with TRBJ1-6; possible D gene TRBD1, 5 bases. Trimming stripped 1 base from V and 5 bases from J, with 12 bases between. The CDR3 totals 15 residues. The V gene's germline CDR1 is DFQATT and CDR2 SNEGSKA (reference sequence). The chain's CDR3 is CSARVGGHHNSPLHF. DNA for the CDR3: TGCAGTGCTAGAGTAGGAGGACATCATAATTCACCCCTCCACTTT.

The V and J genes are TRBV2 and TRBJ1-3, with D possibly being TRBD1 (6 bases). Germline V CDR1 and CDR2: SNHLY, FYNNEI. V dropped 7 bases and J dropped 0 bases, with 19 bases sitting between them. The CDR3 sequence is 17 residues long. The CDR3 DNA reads TGTGCCAGCAAAGGGAGGGGGGGCTACCGCTCTGGAAACACCATATATTTT. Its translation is CASKGRGGYRSGNTIYF.

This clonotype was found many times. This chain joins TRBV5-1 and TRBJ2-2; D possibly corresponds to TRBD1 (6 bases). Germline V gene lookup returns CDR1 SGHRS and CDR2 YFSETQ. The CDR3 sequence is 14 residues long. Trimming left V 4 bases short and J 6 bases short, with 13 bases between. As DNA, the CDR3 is TGCGCCAGCAGCGGCACAGGGATCTCCGGGGAGCTGTTTTTT. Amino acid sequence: CASSGTGISGELFF. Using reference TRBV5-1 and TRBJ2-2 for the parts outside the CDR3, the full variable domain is KAGVTQTPRYLIKTRGQQVTLSCSPISGHRSVSWYQQTPGQGLQFLFEYFSETQRNKGNFPGRFSGRQFSNSRSEMNVSTLELGDSALYLCASSGTGISGELFFGEGSRLTVL.

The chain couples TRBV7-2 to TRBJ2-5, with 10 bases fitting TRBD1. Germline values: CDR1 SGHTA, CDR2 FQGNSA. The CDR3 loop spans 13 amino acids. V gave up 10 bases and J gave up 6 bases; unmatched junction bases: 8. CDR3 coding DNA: TGTGCCACTGGGACAGGGGTAAGGCAGACCCAGTACTTC. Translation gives CATGTGVRQTQYF. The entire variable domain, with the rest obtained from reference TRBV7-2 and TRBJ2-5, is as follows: GAGVSQSPSNKVTEKGKDVELRCDPISGHTALYWYRQSLGQGLEFLIYFQGNSAPDKSGLPSDRFSAERTGGSVSTLTIQRTQQEDSAVYLCATGTGVRQTQYFGPGTRLLVL.

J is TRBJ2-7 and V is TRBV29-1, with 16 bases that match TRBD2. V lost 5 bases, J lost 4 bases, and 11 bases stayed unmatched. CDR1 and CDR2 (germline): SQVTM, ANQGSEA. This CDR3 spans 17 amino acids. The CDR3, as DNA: TGCAGCGTTCTCGGGGGACTAGCGGGAGGGCCGGGTTACGAGCAGTACTTC. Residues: CSVLGGLAGGPGYEQYF.

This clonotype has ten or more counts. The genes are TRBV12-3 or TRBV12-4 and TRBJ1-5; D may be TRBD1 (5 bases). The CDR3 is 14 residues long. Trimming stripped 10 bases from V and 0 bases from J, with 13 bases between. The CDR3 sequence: CAMHGAGSNQPQHF. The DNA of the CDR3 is TGTGCCATGCATGGGGCGGGTAGCAATCAGCCCCAGCATTTT.

This chain's CDR3 is CSARRGKGHSPLHF. CDR3 nucleotides: TGCAGTGCTAGAAGGGGGAAGGGTCATTCACCCCTCCACTTT. This chain uses TRBV20-1 with TRBJ1-6; D may be TRBD1 (6 bases). Per germline, CDR1 DFQATT and CDR2 SNEGSKA (reference sequence). The CDR3 covers 14 residues. V was shortened by 2 bases and J by 8 bases, with 13 bases between the two germline ends.

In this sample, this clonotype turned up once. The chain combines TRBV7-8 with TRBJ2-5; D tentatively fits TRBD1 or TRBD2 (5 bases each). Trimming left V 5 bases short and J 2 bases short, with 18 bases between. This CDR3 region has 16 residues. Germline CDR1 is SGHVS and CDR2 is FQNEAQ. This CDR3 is CASSQALVGPQETQYF. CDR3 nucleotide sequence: TGTGCCAGCAGCCAAGCCCTAGTGGGACCACAAGAGACCCAGTACTTC.

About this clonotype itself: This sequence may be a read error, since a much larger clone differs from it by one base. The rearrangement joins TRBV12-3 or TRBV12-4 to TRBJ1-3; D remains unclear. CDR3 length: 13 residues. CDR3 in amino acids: CASSERSGNTVYF. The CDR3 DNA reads TGTGCCAGCAGCGAGAGGTCTGGAAACACCGTATATTTT.

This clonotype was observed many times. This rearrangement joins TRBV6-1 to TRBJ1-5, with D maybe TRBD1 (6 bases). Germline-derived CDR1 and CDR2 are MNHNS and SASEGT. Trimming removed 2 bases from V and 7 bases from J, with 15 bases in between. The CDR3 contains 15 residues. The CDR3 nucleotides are TGTGCCAGCAGTGAATTAGGGGGAGGGGTACAGCCCCAGCATTTT. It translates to CASSELGGGVQPQHF.

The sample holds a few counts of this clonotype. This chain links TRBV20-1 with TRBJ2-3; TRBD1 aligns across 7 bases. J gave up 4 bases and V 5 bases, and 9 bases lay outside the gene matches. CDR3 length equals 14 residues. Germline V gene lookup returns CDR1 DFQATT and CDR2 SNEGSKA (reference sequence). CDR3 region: CSAAPGTVPDTQYF. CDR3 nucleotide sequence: TGCAGTGCTGCACCTGGGACAGTACCAGATACGCAGTATTTT.

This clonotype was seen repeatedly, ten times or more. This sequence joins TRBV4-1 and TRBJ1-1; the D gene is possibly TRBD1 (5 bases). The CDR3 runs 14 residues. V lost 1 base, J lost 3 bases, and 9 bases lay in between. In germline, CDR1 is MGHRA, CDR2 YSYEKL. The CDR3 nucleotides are TGCGCCAGCAGCCAAGTTATCAGGGACACTGAAGCTTTCTTT. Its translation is CASSQVIRDTEAFF.

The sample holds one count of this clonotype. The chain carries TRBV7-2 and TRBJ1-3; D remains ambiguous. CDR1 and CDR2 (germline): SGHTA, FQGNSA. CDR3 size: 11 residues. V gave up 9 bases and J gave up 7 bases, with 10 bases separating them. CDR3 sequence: CASRRENTIYF. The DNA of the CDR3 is TGTGCCAGTAGACGGGAGAACACCATATATTTT.